The T cell receptor beta chain under discussion was sequenced for a study of long-term antiretroviral therapy in people with HIV (dated by TCRdb to 2022 to 2024). Study-level background: The earliest samples were collected roughly a decade before the 2015 WHO recommendation for immediate ART, at a time when ART was usually postponed until CD4 counts fell. A retrospective serial study tested whether changes in peripheral blood TRB repertoire composition and diversity were associated with ART initiation and durable HIV suppression. A total of 192 cryopreserved PBMC samples were contributed to the cohort by 30 adults with confirmed HIV infection, with samples collected serially over a mean of about 6 years (range 1-12). Among the approximately 27 participants with HIV, roughly eleven were female. No cross-contamination during QIAcube processing turned up in test extractions that ran a monoclonal T-cell line alongside around 34 polyclonal samples. Study-wide findings and limitations: Inferences about post-ART repertoire changes were limited because no data were available on ART adherence, viral resistance or therapy changes. Limited PBMC availability meant only the TCR beta chain was sequenced, without alpha chain pairing. HIV repertoires had narrower CDR3 length ranges than controls, and the network structure suggested an antigen-experienced repertoire that shifted only slightly toward naive after ART. A significant increase in TRB diversity was found to be associated with ART initiation, although TRB diversity was observed to remain significantly below that of transplant donor controls even after long-term ART. Expanded TRB clones identified before ART initiation dominated the repertoire across all time points, though the dominance fluctuated and decreased in many PLHIV after ART. The samples span the years 2004 to 2017, and the ART regimens used at that time may not be as effective as current regimens. Unsorted PBMC were profiled instead of sorted CD4+ and CD8+ T cells because pre-ART samples had limited cell numbers.

The sample holds a few counts of this clone. Its cognate antigen has yet to be identified. No quality values exist for individual bases; no much larger clone is one base distant. A distance of 9 bases separates the germline ends of V and J, which lose 8 bases and 4 bases respectively. The CDR3 goes from the cysteine to the phenylalanine over 12 residues. Only the CDR3 part of the read is kept: 36 bases, read in frame from the first base. CDR1 MNHNS and CDR2 SASEGT were looked up in the germline V gene. The immunoSEQ hsTCRB v3.0 assay was used at survey level resolution to sequence the TRB variable region. The target sequencing depth for TRB was about 40,000-50,000 T-cell genomes per sample. TRB libraries were pooled and sequenced on an Illumina MiSeq using a v3 150-cycle kit. The original pipeline was this. Repertoire analysis was run in R within a reproducible Nextflow workflow that covered QC, data transformation and analysis. Custom analyses were implemented in LymphoSeq2, an R package for AIRR-Seq data exploration. Several samples that produced fewer than 5000 total TRB sequences were removed, so some 190 HIV repertoires were analyzed. Of the 188 retained HIV repertoires, some 60 were collected before and 120 to 130 after ART initiation. Each repertoire was downsampled to 5000 TRB nucleotide sequences, and summary statistics were averaged across 100 downsampling iterations. TRB sequences were retained for analysis only if CDR3 regions of at least seven amino acids were present. Two measures captured diversity: a Shannon entropy-derived clonality score and the Gini coefficient. In the repertoire networks, any two of the top 5000 CDR3 amino acid sequences were linked whenever the two sequences differed by an edit distance of one. GLIPH2 predicted antigen specificity groups and MHC restriction for TRB CDR3 amino acid sequences. To flag known associations with CMV, EBV, HIV or tissue antigens, CDR3 amino acid sequences were compared against VDJdb and McPAS-TCR. Pre-ART, post-ART and control groups were compared with Wilcoxon signed-rank tests and Holm-Bonferroni correction. As stored in TCRdb, this immuneACCESS dataset retains in-frame rearrangements with V and J assigned. A fraction of the clones does not appear; measured against another copy, unresolved V genes explain less than half of the discrepancy, and the remainder lacks a known reason. From that table come the V and J calls and clone size; the DNA was used to work out D and trimming. This sample lists approximately 8,900 clones; around 77% were detected once. More than 11% of the sample comes from the top ten.

To be included, a participant needed at least one PBMC sample from before ART initiation plus at least two post-ART samples. Every participant with HIV received treatment in the United States of America. Cryopreserved samples of about 1-10 million PBMC were thawed and washed before DNA extraction. At the time of the earliest PBMC sample, participants with HIV were aged between roughly 20 and 60 years. Each participant contributed PBMC samples from 1-4 timepoints before ART initiation and 2-8 timepoints after ART initiation, with a median of 7 samples. For every participant, serial HIV viral load, CD4+ T-cell count, ART history and demographic data were obtained. Using a Qiagen kit on a QIAcube, genomic DNA was extracted from unsorted PBMC, with samples processed in batches of 12.

The receptor's source is a man between 25 and 39 years old with HIV. The V and J segments used are TRBV6-1 and TRBJ1-5, with no D gene named confidently. The sample here was unsorted PBMCs, taken 0.4 years before starting antiretroviral therapy. Here is the DNA: TGTGCCAGCTCGGACGGGAATCAGCCCCAGCATTTT. This translates into CASSDGNQPQHF.